Below, 25 T cell receptor beta chains from the same sample are listed, as sequenced in a study of shared clonotypes between healthy human individuals. The naive CD8 fraction comprised CD45RO-negative cells positively selected for CCR7 and excluded terminally differentiated effector memory CD45RA+ cells. TCRdb's table, derived via immunoSEQ multiplex PCR, lists solely in-frame clones and lacks some. Of over 2 million clones listed, about 95% are singletons. Sequenced material: naive CD8+ T cells sorted from blood. The receptors originated from a man between 18 and 35 years old in good health.

The chain has TRBV7-9 and TRBJ2-5; D is undetermined. Germline values: CDR1 SEHNR, CDR2 FQNEAQ (reference sequence). Trimming left V 5 bases short and J 2 bases short, with 12 bases between. CDR3 length: 14 amino acids. The CDR3 region has the DNA TGTGCCAGCAGCCCTCCGTCAGATCAAGAGACCCAGTACTTC. The encoded protein is CASSPPSDQETQYF.

The chain recombines TRBV4-1 with TRBJ1-5; possible D gene TRBD1, 5 bases. The CDR3 loop spans 15 amino acids. Trimming took 1 base from V and 3 from J, leaving 10 bases between them. The germline gives CDR1 MGHRA, CDR2 YSYEKL. This CDR3 is CASSQVRGYNQPQHF. The CDR3 region has the DNA TGCGCCAGCAGCCAAGTGCGGGGCTACAATCAGCCCCAGCATTTT.

This chain connects TRBV28 to TRBJ2-3; TRBD2 matches at 9 bases. Germline V gene sequence: CDR1 MDHEN, CDR2 SYDVKM. This CDR3 has 16 amino acids. V was clipped by 2 bases and J by 4 bases; unmatched bases: 7. The CDR3 is CASSLGLAGFSDTQYF. CDR3 coding DNA: TGTGCCAGCAGTTTAGGGCTAGCGGGGTTCTCAGATACGCAGTATTTT. The full variable domain, its missing parts supplied by reference TRBV28 and TRBJ2-3, is DVKVTQSSRYLVKRTGEKVFLECVQDMDHENMFWYRQDPGLGLRLIYFSYDVKMKEKGDIPEGYSVSREKKERFSLILESASTNQTSMYLCASSLGLAGFSDTQYFGPGTRLTVL.

The V and J genes are TRBV5-4 and TRBJ1-4, with D unresolved. The CDR3 loop spans 14 amino acids. Trimming took 2 bases from V and 4 from J, leaving 9 bases between them. In germline, CDR1 is SGHNT, CDR2 YYREEE (reference sequence). For the CDR3, the DNA is TGTGCCAGCAGCTTAGGAGCGGGTAATGAAAAACTGTTTTTT. The encoded protein is CASSLGAGNEKLFF.

The genes are TRBV9 and TRBJ2-1; 9 bases line up with TRBD1. Trimming removed 5 bases from V and 2 bases from J; junction bases left unmatched: 5. Germline V gene sequence: CDR1 SGDLS, CDR2 YYNGEE. The length of the CDR3 is 15 residues. In DNA form, the CDR3 reads TGTGCCAGCAGTGCACAGGGGGCCCCCTACAATGAGCAGTTCTTC. This gives the protein CASSAQGAPYNEQFF.

The rearrangement links TRBV4-3 to TRBJ1-2; D is undetermined. The CDR3 runs to 14 residues. Germline V gene lookup returns CDR1 LGHNA and CDR2 YSLEER. V was cut by 0 bases and J by 6 bases, with 11 bases left in between. DNA for the CDR3: TGCGCCAGCAGCCAAGATCTAACCGTGGATGGCTACACCTTC. Translating gives CASSQDLTVDGYTF.

The V gene is TRBV19, the J gene TRBJ1-2; D remains ambiguous. V was cut by 0 bases and J by 6 bases, with 23 bases left in between. The CDR3 spans 18 residues. Germline assignment: CDR1 LNHDA and CDR2 SQIVND (reference sequence). CDR3 protein: CASSIDLLSPLSEDGYTF. The DNA for the CDR3 is TGTGCCAGTAGTATAGATCTCCTCTCGCCCCTGTCGGAGGATGGCTACACCTTC.

This clone was found a few times. V and J are TRBV13 and TRBJ2-7; D uncertain. V was cut by 3 bases and J by 7 bases, with 13 bases left in between. The CDR3 runs 13 residues. Germline CDR1 PRHDT, CDR2 FYEKMQ (reference sequence). This CDR3 reads CASSLALFGEQYF. DNA of the CDR3: TGTGCCAGCAGCTTGGCCTTATTTGGGGAGCAGTACTTC.

V gene TRBV7-9 combines with J gene TRBJ2-7; D perhaps matches TRBD1 (6 bases). The CDR3 has 13 amino acids. Germline V gives CDR1 SEHNR, CDR2 FQNEAQ (reference sequence). V lost 2 bases to trimming and J lost 6 bases, with 11 bases between them. The chain's CDR3 is CASSLPDRSEQYF. CDR3 nucleotide sequence: TGTGCCAGCAGCTTACCCGACAGGTCCGAGCAGTACTTC.

The chain carries TRBV6-6 and TRBJ2-5; 10 bases map to TRBD2. CDR1 MNHNY and CDR2 SVGAGI come from the germline V gene (reference sequence). The CDR3 contains 16 residues. Trimming took 6 bases from V and 2 from J; bases not matched to a gene: 9. CDR3 DNA: TGTGCCAGCAGCCCCCTAGCGGGAGAGGGGCAAGAGACCCAGTACTTC. As protein: CASSPLAGEGQETQYF.

The V and J genes are TRBV4-3 and TRBJ1-6; the D is unclear. The CDR3 runs 19 residues. V was trimmed by 0 bases and J by 3 bases, leaving 18 bases between them. The V gene's germline CDR1 is LGHNA and CDR2 YSLEER. Here the CDR3 reads CASSQDWIRQTHYNSPLHF. The CDR3 bases are TGCGCCAGCAGCCAAGATTGGATTAGGCAGACCCACTATAATTCACCCCTCCACTTT.

Comments on this clone: The same CDR3 is also encoded by other DNA sequences in this sample. The V and J genes are TRBV9 and TRBJ2-7; the D call may be TRBD1 or TRBD2 (5 bases each). The length of the CDR3 is 14 residues. Germline values: CDR1 SGDLS, CDR2 YYNGEE. The V end was cut by 0 bases, the J end by 2 bases, with 9 bases between. The CDR3 sequence is CASSVGGGPYEQYF. The CDR3 coding sequence is TGTGCCAGCAGCGTAGGTGGGGGACCCTACGAGCAGTACTTC.

For this clone: Other DNA sequences in this sample translate to the same CDR3. V is TRBV15 and J is TRBJ1-5; D gene ambiguous. The V and J ends lost 0 bases and 7 bases respectively, with 13 bases between them. Looked up from germline, CDR1 is LNHNV and CDR2 is YYDKDF (reference sequence). The length of the CDR3 is 15 residues. The CDR3: CATSRDRGVGQPQHF. In DNA form, the CDR3 reads TGTGCCACCAGCAGAGATCGCGGGGTGGGGCAGCCCCAGCATTTT.

V gene TRBV19 combines with J gene TRBJ1-5; tentatively, D is TRBD1 (5 bases). V lost 0 bases to trimming and J lost 7 bases, with 25 bases between them. CDR3 length: 19 residues. Germline V CDR1 and CDR2: LNHDA, SQIVND (reference sequence). The CDR3 region is CASSIETLGPRLDGQPQHF. CDR3 nucleotide sequence: TGTGCCAGTAGTATAGAAACTCTGGGGCCAAGGCTTGATGGGCAGCCCCAGCATTTT.

The chain recombines TRBV5-8 with TRBJ2-1; TRBD2 agrees at 10 bases. The germline gives CDR1 SGHTS, CDR2 YDEGEE. This CDR3 spans 17 amino acids. V lost 4 bases and J lost 6; bases outside the gene matches: 13. The CDR3 DNA reads TGTGCCAGCAGCCAACCCGGGTGGAGCGGGAGGGCCAATGAGCAGTTCTTC. It translates to CASSQPGWSGRANEQFF.

On this clone itself: Other nucleotide sequences in the sample specify the same CDR3. The chain recombines TRBV7-9 with TRBJ2-7, with TRBD1 matching 8 bases. J lost 1 base, V lost 0 bases, and 2 bases had no gene match. The CDR3 runs to 15 residues. The germline V gene encodes CDR1 SEHNR and CDR2 FQNEAQ (reference sequence). The CDR3 is CASSLAQGASYEQYF. The CDR3 DNA sequence: TGTGCCAGCAGCTTAGCCCAGGGGGCGTCCTACGAGCAGTACTTC.

About this clone itself: The identical CDR3 is also encoded by other nucleotide sequences in the sample. The chain recombines TRBV30 with TRBJ1-1; D is unresolved. Germline V lookup: CDR1 GTSNPN, CDR2 SVGIG (reference sequence). The CDR3 spans 12 residues. Trimming took 2 bases from V and 2 from J, leaving 6 bases between them. CDR3 in amino acids: CAWSLTNTEAFF. The CDR3 DNA reads as TGTGCCTGGAGTTTAACAAACACTGAAGCTTTCTTT.

A word on this clone: This CDR3 is also generated by other DNA sequences in the sample. The chain recombines TRBV6-5 with TRBJ2-5, with D tentatively TRBD2 (5 bases). Trimming removed 3 bases from V and 3 bases from J, with 8 bases in between. In germline, CDR1 is MNHEY, CDR2 SVGAGI. CDR3 size: 13 residues. DNA for the CDR3: TGTGCCAGCAGTTATCGGGGAGAAGAGACCCAGTACTTC. Translating it yields CASSYRGEETQYF.

This clone was recorded once. A junction end diverges from the germline sequence, so it may reflect a read error. Other nucleotide sequences from this sample produce the same CDR3. This chain connects TRBV6-5 to TRBJ1-2; D uncertain. The CDR3 consists of 16 residues. Germline V lookup: CDR1 MNHEY, CDR2 SVGAGI. CDR3 residues: CASSYSFPDLHYGYTF. The DNA of the CDR3 is TGTGCCAGCAGTTACTCTTTCCCGGACCTCCACTACGGCTACACCTTC.

About this clone itself: Distinct nucleotide sequences in the sample also encode this CDR3. This chain links TRBV19 with TRBJ1-1; 7 positions agree with TRBD1. Germline V gives CDR1 LNHDA, CDR2 SQIVND (reference sequence). The CDR3 contains 13 residues. Trimming took 6 bases from V and 1 from J; bases not matched to a gene: 2. The CDR3 reads CASRGTANTEAFF. In DNA form, the CDR3 reads TGTGCCAGTAGAGGGACAGCGAACACTGAAGCTTTCTTT.

V usage is TRBV6-6 and J usage is TRBJ2-7; 9 nucleotides match TRBD2. Trimming cost V 0 bases and J 4 bases; bases outside gene matches: 7. The CDR3 consists of 16 residues. The germline CDR1 and CDR2 sequences are MNHNY and SVGAGI (reference sequence). The DNA for the CDR3 is TGTGCCAGCAGTTACTCGGGGCGGGAGGGCCTATACGAGCAGTACTTC. Translating gives CASSYSGREGLYEQYF.

The rearrangement links TRBV27 to TRBJ1-2, with 7 bases aligning to TRBD1. V shed 0 bases and J 7 bases; nucleotides not matched to a gene: 14. CDR3 size: 17 residues. Germline assignment: CDR1 MNHEY and CDR2 SMNVEV (reference sequence). CDR3 sequence reads: CASSLSPGGTDLGGYTF. CDR3 nucleotide sequence: TGTGCCAGCAGTTTATCGCCAGGGGGGACCGACTTGGGTGGCTACACCTTC.

This chain uses TRBV4-1 with TRBJ1-2, with D perhaps matching TRBD1 (6 bases). V lost 0 bases and J lost 7, with 21 bases in between. The CDR3 totals 17 residues. Germline values: CDR1 MGHRA, CDR2 YSYEKL. CDR3 loop: CASSQETTGDTSSGYTF. The CDR3 DNA reads TGCGCCAGCAGCCAAGAAACCACCGGGGACACCTCCAGTGGCTACACCTTC.

The chain uses TRBV4-1 and TRBJ2-4, with 11 nucleotides matching TRBD2. The CDR3 is 21 residues long. V lost 3 bases, J lost 0 bases, and 16 bases stayed unmatched. The germline CDR1 and CDR2 sequences are MGHRA and YSYEKL. CDR3 DNA: TGCGCCAGCAGCCATCCATCAGAGGCTAGCGGGGGGCCCTTAGCCAAAAACATTCAGTACTTC. Amino acid sequence: CASSHPSEASGGPLAKNIQYF.

V and J are TRBV4-1 and TRBJ2-5; no clear D. Trimming stripped 1 base from V and 3 bases from J, with 15 bases between. The germline gives CDR1 MGHRA, CDR2 YSYEKL. The CDR3 has 16 residues. The CDR3: CASSQGTMGKEETQYF. The CDR3 bases are TGCGCCAGCAGCCAAGGTACGATGGGGAAGGAAGAGACCCAGTACTTC.